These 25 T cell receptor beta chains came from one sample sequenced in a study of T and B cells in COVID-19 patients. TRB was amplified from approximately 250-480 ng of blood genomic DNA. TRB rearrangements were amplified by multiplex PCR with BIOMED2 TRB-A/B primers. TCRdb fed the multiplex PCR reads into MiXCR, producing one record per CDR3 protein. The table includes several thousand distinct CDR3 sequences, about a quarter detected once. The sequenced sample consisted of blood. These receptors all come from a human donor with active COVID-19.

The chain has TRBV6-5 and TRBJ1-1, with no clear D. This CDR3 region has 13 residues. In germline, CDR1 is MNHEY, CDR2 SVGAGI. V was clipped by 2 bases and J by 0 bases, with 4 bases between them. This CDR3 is CASSYDMNTEAFF. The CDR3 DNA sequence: TGTGCCAGCAGTTACGACATGAACACTGAAGCTTTCTTT.

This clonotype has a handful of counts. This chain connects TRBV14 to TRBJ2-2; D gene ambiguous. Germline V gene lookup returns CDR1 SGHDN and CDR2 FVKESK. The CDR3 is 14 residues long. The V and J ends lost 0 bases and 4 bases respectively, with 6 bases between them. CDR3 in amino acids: CASSQDSVTGELFF. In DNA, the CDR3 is TGTGCCAGCAGCCAAGATTCAGTCACCGGGGAGCTGTTTTTT.

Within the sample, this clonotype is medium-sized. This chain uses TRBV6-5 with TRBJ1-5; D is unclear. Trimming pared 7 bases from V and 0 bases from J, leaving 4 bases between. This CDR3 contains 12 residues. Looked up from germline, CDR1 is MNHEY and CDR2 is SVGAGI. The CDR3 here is CASNPSNQPQHF. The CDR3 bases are TGTGCCAGCAACCCTAGCAATCAGCCCCAGCATTTT.

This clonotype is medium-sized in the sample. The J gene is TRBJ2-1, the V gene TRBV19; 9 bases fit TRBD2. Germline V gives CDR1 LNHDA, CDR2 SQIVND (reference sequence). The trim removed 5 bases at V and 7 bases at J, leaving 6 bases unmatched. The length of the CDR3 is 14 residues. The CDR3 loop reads CASSRGGAVNEQFF. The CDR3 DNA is TGTGCCAGTAGTCGCGGGGGGGCCGTTAATGAGCAGTTCTTC.

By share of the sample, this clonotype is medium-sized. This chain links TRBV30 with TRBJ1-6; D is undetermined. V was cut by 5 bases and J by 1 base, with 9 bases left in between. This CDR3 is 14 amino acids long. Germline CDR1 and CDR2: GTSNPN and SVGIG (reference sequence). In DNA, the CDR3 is TGTGCCTGGCAGTTGGGGTCCTATAATTCACCCCTCCACTTT. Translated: CAWQLGSYNSPLHF. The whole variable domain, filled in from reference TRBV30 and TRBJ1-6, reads SQTIHQWPATLVQPVGSPLSLECTVEGTSNPNLYWYRQAAGRGLQLLFYSVGIGQISSEVPQNLSASRPQDRQFILSSKKLLLSDSGFYLCAWQLGSYNSPLHFGNGTRLTVT.

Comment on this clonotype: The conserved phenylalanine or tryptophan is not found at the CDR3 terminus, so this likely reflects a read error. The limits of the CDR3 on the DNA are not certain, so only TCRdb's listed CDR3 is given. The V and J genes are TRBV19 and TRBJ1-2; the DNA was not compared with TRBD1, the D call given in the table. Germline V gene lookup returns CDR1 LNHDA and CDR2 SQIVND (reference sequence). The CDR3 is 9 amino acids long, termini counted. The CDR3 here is CASSIGTGR.

The CDR3, as DNA: TGCAGTGCTGAACTAGCGGGGGGCATCAATGAGCAGTTCTTC. Its translation: CSAELAGGINEQFF. V is TRBV20-1 and J is TRBJ2-1; 12 positions match TRBD2. The germline V gene has CDR1 DFQATT and CDR2 SNEGSKA (reference sequence). The CDR3 loop spans 14 amino acids. The V segment lost 5 bases and the J segment 6 bases; nucleotides outside the gene matches: 5.

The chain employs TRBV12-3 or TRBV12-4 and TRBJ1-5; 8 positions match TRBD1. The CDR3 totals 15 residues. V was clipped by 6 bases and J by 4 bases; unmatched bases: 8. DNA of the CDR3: TGTGCCAGCAGGAATACAGGGGGAGGGAATCAGCCCCAGCATTTT. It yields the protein CASRNTGGGNQPQHF.

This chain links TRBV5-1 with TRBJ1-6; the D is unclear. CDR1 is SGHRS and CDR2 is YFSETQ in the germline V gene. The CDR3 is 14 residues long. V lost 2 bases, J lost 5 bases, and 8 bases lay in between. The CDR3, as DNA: TGCGCCAGCAGCTTCTACGGGGATAATTCACCCCTCCACTTT. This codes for CASSFYGDNSPLHF.

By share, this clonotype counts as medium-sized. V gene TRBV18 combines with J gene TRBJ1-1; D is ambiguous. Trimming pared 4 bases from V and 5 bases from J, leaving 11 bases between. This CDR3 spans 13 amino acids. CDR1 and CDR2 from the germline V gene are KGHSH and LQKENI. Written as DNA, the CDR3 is TGTGCCAGCTCACTAGACGTAAGGACTGAAGCTTTCTTT. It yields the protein CASSLDVRTEAFF.

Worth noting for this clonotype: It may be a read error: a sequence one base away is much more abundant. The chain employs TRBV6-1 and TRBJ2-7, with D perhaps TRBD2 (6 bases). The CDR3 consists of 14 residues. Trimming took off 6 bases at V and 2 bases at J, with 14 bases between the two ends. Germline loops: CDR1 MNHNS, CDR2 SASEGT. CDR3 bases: TGTGCCAGCAGCACCGGGACTCCCACCTACGAGCAGTACTTC. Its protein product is CASSTGTPTYEQYF.

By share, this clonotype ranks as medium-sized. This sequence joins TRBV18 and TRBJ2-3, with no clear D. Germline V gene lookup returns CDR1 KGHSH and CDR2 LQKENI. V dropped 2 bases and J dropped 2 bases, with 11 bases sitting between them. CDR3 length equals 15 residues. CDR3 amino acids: CASSPDTRTTDTQYF. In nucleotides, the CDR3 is TGTGCCAGCTCACCAGATACCCGAACCACAGATACGCAGTATTTT.

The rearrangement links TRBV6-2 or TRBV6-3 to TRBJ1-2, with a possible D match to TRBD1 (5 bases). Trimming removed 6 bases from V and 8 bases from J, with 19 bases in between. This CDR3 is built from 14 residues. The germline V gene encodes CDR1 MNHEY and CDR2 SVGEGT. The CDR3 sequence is CASRPGPKSSGYTF. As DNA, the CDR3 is TGTGCCAGCAGACCGGGACCCAAGTCGAGCGGCTACACCTTC.

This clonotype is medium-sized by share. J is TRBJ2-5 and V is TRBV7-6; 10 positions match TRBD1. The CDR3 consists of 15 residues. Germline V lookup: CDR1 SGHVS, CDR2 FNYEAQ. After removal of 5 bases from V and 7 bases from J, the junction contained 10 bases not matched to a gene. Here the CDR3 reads CASSPSTGGVGTQYF. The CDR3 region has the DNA TGTGCCAGCAGCCCTTCGACAGGGGGCGTGGGGACCCAGTACTTC. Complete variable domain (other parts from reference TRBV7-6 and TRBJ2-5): GAGVSQSPRYKVTKRGQDVALRCDPISGHVSLYWYRQALGQGPEFLTYFNYEAQQDKSGLPNDRFSAERPEGSISTLTIQRTEQRDSAMYRCASSPSTGGVGTQYFGPGTRLLVL.

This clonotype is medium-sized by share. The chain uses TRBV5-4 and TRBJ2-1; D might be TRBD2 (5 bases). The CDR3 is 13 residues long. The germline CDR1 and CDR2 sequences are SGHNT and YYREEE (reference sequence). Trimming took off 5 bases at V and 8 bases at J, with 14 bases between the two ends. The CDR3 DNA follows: TGTGCCAGCAGTTCGAGGGTAGCCCATGAGCAGTTCTTC. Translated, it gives CASSSRVAHEQFF.

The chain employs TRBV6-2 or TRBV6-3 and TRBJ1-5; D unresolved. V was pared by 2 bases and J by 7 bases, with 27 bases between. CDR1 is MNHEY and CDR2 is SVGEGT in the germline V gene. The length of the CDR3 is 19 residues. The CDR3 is CASSYLTGYGRGHPQPQHF. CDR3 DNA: TGTGCCAGCAGTTACCTAACGGGATACGGGCGCGGGCACCCACAGCCCCAGCATTTT.

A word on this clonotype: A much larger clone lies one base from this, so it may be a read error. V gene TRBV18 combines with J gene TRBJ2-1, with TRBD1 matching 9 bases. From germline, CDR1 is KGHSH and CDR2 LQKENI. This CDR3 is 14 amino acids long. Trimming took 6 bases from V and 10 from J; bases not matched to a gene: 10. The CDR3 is CASSPGTGHVEQFF. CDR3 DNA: TGTGCCAGCTCTCCCGGGACAGGGCATGTAGAGCAGTTCTTC.

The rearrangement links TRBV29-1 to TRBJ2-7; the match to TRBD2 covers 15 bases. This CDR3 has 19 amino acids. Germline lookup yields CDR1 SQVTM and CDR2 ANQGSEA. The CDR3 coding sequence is TGCAGTGCTATCAGCCCGGGACTAGCGGGGGGACCGTCACCCTACGAGCAGTACTTC. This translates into CSAISPGLAGGPSPYEQYF.

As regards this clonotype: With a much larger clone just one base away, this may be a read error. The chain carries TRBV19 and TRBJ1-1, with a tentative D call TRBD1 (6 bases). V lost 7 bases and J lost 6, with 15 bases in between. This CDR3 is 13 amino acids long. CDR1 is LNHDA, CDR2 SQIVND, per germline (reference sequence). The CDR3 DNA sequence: TGTGCCAGTATTTCCCGGCCAGGGGCTGAAGCTTTCTTT. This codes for CASISRPGAEAFF. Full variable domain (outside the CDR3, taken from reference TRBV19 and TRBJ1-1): DGGITQSPKYLFRKEGQNVTLSCEQNLNHDAMYWYRQDPGQGLRLIYYSQIVNDFQKGDIAEGYSVSREKKESFPLTVTSAQKNPTAFYLCASISRPGAEAFFGQGTRLTVV.

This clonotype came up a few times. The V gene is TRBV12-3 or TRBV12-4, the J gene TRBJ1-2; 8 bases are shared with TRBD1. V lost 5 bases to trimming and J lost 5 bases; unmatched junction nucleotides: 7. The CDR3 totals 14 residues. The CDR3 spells CASSQQGGKYGYTF. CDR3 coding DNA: TGTGCCAGCAGTCAACAGGGGGGAAAGTATGGCTACACCTTC.

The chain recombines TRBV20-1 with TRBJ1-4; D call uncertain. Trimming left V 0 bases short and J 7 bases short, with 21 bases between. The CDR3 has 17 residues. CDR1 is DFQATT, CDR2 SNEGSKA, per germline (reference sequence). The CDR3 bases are TGCAGTGCTAGAGATTTCACCGGATCCGCTTCTTTTGAAAAACTGTTTTTT. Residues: CSARDFTGSASFEKLFF.

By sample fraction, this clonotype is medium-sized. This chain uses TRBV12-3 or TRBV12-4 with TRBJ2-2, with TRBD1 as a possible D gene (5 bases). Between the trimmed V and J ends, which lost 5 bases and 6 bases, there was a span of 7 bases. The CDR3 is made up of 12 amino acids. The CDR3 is CASSQGPGELFF. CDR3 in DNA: TGTGCCAGCAGTCAGGGTCCCGGGGAGCTGTTTTTT.

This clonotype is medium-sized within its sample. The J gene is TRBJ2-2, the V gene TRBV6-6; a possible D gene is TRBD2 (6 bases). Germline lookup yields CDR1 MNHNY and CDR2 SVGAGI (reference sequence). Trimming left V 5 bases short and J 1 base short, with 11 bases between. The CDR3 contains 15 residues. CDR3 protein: CASSGGVLNTGELFF. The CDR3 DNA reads TGTGCCAGCAGTGGAGGGGTCCTGAACACCGGGGAGCTGTTTTTT.

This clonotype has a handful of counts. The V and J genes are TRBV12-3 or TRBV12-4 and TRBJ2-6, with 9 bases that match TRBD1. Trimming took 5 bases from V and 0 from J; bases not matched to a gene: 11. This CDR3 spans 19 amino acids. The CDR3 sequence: CASSPTGGLLGSGANVLTF. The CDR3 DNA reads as TGTGCCAGCAGTCCTACAGGGGGCCTACTTGGCTCTGGGGCCAACGTCCTGACTTTC.

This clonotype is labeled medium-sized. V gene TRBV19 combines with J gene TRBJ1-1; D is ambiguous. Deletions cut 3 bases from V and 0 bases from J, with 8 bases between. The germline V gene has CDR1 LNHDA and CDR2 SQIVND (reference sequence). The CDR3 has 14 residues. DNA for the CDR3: TGTGCCAGTAGTATCTCGCAGGTGAACACTGAAGCTTTCTTT. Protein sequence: CASSISQVNTEAFF.